These 28 T cell receptor beta chains originate from one sample sequenced in a study of OX40 agonist ivuxolimab in advanced cancers. Measured with immunoSEQ multiplex PCR; TCRdb has only the in-frame clones, and not every one. The sample holds about 90,000 clones; approximately 88% are singletons and the top ten take approximately 1.5%. The source material was CD4+ or CD8+ T cells sorted from blood, sampled in a trial of the OX40 agonist ivuxolimab. These receptors were taken from an adult with an advanced solid tumor such as melanoma, head and neck, liver or kidney cancer.

This clone was counted once. The CDR3 reads CAWSSGTRDSPLHF. As DNA, the CDR3 is TGTGCCTGGAGTTCCGGGACAAGGGATTCACCCCTCCACTTT. The chain combines TRBV30 with TRBJ1-6; D is perhaps TRBD1 (6 bases). V was clipped by 2 bases and J by 8 bases, with 13 bases between them. CDR1 and CDR2 from the germline V gene are GTSNPN and SVGIG (reference sequence). The CDR3 is made up of 14 amino acids.

The count of this clone is one. This chain links TRBV5-1 with TRBJ1-1; 7 nucleotides align to TRBD1. Trimming at V came to 4 bases and at J to 5 bases, leaving 8 bases not matched to a gene. The CDR3 has 14 residues. Germline V gene sequence: CDR1 SGHRS, CDR2 YFSETQ. The CDR3 protein is CASSLDRTWTEAFF. The CDR3 region has the DNA TGCGCCAGCAGCCTGGACAGGACATGGACTGAAGCTTTCTTT.

The chain recombines TRBV5-5 with TRBJ1-3; TRBD1 matches at 7 bases. Germline V gene lookup returns CDR1 SGHKS and CDR2 YYEKEE (reference sequence). J lost 1 base, V lost 6 bases, and 13 bases had no gene match. The CDR3 totals 17 residues. CDR3 DNA sequence: TGTGCCAGCACCGCGAGGGGGCAGGGGGTTTCTGGAAACACCATATATTTT. Its protein is CASTARGQGVSGNTIYF.

This clone occurred a few times. This chain uses TRBV2 with TRBJ1-1; D is ambiguous. CDR1 is SNHLY, CDR2 FYNNEI, per germline. V shed 3 bases and J shed 0 bases, with 8 bases lying between them. CDR3 length: 14 residues. The CDR3 loop is CASSEMRMNTEAFF. Here the CDR3 DNA reads TGTGCCAGCAGTGAGATGCGGATGAACACTGAAGCTTTCTTT. Filled out from reference TRBV2 and TRBJ1-1, the complete variable domain reads EPEVTQTPSHQVTQMGQEVILRCVPISNHLYFYWYRQILGQKVEFLVSFYNNEISEKSEIFDDQFSVERPDGSNFTLKIRSTKLEDSAMYFCASSEMRMNTEAFFGQGTRLTVV.

This clone was detected only once. The chain is built from TRBV11-2 and TRBJ2-5; D gene uncertain. V dropped 6 bases and J dropped 1 base, with 12 bases sitting between them. The CDR3 extends over 14 amino acids. Germline lookup yields CDR1 SGHAT and CDR2 FQNNGV. In DNA, the CDR3 is TGTGCCAGCAGTCCTCAGAGATTCCAAGAGACCCAGTACTTC. It translates to CASSPQRFQETQYF.

The V and J genes are TRBV5-1 and TRBJ1-2, with TRBD1 identical over 9 bases. CDR1 is SGHRS, CDR2 YFSETQ, per germline. The CDR3 runs 17 residues. The trim removed 4 bases at V and 4 bases at J, leaving 14 bases unmatched. The CDR3 DNA is TGCGCCAGCAGCCCCGGACAGGGGATGGTTTTGAGCTATGGCTACACCTTC. Protein: CASSPGQGMVLSYGYTF. Together with reference TRBV5-1 and TRBJ1-2, the CDR3 gives the full variable domain: KAGVTQTPRYLIKTRGQQVTLSCSPISGHRSVSWYQQTPGQGLQFLFEYFSETQRNKGNFPGRFSGRQFSNSRSEMNVSTLELGDSALYLCASSPGQGMVLSYGYTFGSGTRLTVV.

V is TRBV19 and J is TRBJ2-3; D might be TRBD1 or TRBD2, each matching 5 bases. The CDR3 is 13 amino acids. Trimming left V 7 bases short and J 4 bases short, with 12 bases between. The germline CDR1 and CDR2 sequences are LNHDA and SQIVND (reference sequence). The CDR3 is CASKLSGPDTQYF. The CDR3 DNA reads TGTGCCAGTAAATTGTCGGGGCCAGATACGCAGTATTTT.

This chain uses TRBV27 with TRBJ1-1, with a possible D match to TRBD1 (5 bases). Trimming took off 5 bases at V and 4 bases at J, with 11 bases between the two ends. Germline assignment: CDR1 MNHEY and CDR2 SMNVEV (reference sequence). This CDR3 is built from 13 residues. CDR3 region: CASSGRVGTEAFF. CDR3 nucleotide sequence: TGTGCCAGCAGTGGCAGGGTTGGCACTGAAGCTTTCTTT.

This chain connects TRBV7-2 to TRBJ2-3, with 9 bases fitting TRBD2. The germline V gene has CDR1 SGHTA and CDR2 FQGNSA. The CDR3 spans 15 residues. J was trimmed by 4 bases and V by 2 bases; bases with no gene match: 4. CDR3: CASSLSSGSSDTQYF. CDR3 bases: TGTGCCAGCAGCTTAAGTAGCGGGAGTTCAGATACGCAGTATTTT.

This clone turned up a few times. CDR3 sequence: CASQLFWGGGYSYNEQFF. The CDR3 bases are TGTGCCAGTCAACTATTTTGGGGCGGGGGGTACTCCTACAATGAGCAGTTCTTC. The chain couples TRBV7-2 to TRBJ2-1, with TRBD2 matching over 8 bases. The CDR3 loop spans 18 amino acids. Germline V gene data show CDR1 as SGHTA and CDR2 as FQGNSA. The trim removed 9 bases at V and 0 bases at J, leaving 16 bases unmatched.

V and J are TRBV9 and TRBJ2-1; 14 positions agree with TRBD2. CDR1 and CDR2 (germline): SGDLS, YYNGEE. The CDR3 is 16 residues long. The ends lost 4 bases at V and 8 bases at J; junction bases unmatched: 8. The CDR3 nucleotides are TGTGCCAGCAGCTTCCGACTAGCGGGAGGGAACGATGAGCAGTTCTTC. This encodes CASSFRLAGGNDEQFF.

This rearrangement joins TRBV30 to TRBJ1-6; no clear D. Germline V gives CDR1 GTSNPN, CDR2 SVGIG (reference sequence). V was shortened by 3 bases and J by 7 bases, with 4 bases between the two germline ends. There are 11 residues in the CDR3. CDR3 bases: TGTGCCTGGAGCGTAAATTCACCCCTCCACTTT. Translating it yields CAWSVNSPLHF.

V gene TRBV19 combines with J gene TRBJ2-7, with D possibly TRBD2 on 5 matching bases. This CDR3 spans 11 amino acids. CDR1 and CDR2 from the germline V gene are LNHDA and SQIVND (reference sequence). V was clipped by 9 bases and J by 6 bases, with 12 bases between them. CDR3 bases: TGTGCCAGCCAATCGGGGTTCGAGCAGTACTTC. It is translated as CASQSGFEQYF. The full variable domain, its missing parts supplied by reference TRBV19 and TRBJ2-7, is DGGITQSPKYLFRKEGQNVTLSCEQNLNHDAMYWYRQDPGQGLRLIYYSQIVNDFQKGDIAEGYSVSREKKESFPLTVTSAQKNPTAFYLCASQSGFEQYFGPGTRLTVT.

This chain links TRBV5-1 with TRBJ2-2; D ambiguous. Trimming took 5 bases from V and 1 from J, leaving 9 bases between them. The length of the CDR3 is 14 residues. Germline CDR1 and CDR2: SGHRS and YFSETQ. The CDR3 DNA reads as TGCGCCAGCAGTTCAACCGTGAACACCGGGGAGCTGTTTTTT. Translated: CASSSTVNTGELFF.

The J gene is TRBJ2-7, the V gene TRBV4-1; a weak D match, TRBD2 (5 bases). This CDR3 comprises 13 residues. Deletions cut 0 bases from V and 2 bases from J, with 5 bases between. Germline CDR1 reads MGHRA; CDR2 reads YSYEKL. The CDR3 nucleotides are TGCGCCAGCAGCCAAGAGCGGGCCTACGAGCAGTACTTC. Its translation: CASSQERAYEQYF.

This chain uses TRBV10-3 with TRBJ2-2; 8 nucleotides line up with TRBD1. In germline, CDR1 is ENHRY, CDR2 SYGVKD. V was clipped by 8 bases and J by 8 bases; unmatched bases: 7. The CDR3 contains 13 residues. CDR3 protein: CAISTGAQGELFF. The CDR3 DNA reads TGTGCCATCTCGACAGGGGCGCAGGGGGAGCTGTTTTTT.

The chain has TRBV7-2 and TRBJ2-3; the D gene is possibly TRBD2 (6 bases). The germline CDR1 and CDR2 sequences are SGHTA and FQGNSA. V was trimmed by 8 bases and J by 4 bases, leaving 19 bases between them. The CDR3 is 15 amino acids. CDR3 amino acids: CASDAPSALPDTQYF. For the CDR3, the DNA is TGTGCCAGCGATGCCCCTAGCGCTTTACCAGATACGCAGTATTTT.

V is TRBV30 and J is TRBJ1-4, with TRBD1 as a possible D gene (6 bases). V was shortened by 4 bases and J by 3 bases, with 12 bases between the two germline ends. Germline lookup yields CDR1 GTSNPN and CDR2 SVGIG (reference sequence). The CDR3 loop spans 14 amino acids. CDR3 bases: TGTGCCTGGAATTGGGGGGCTGCTAATGAAAAACTGTTTTTT. Translated, it gives CAWNWGAANEKLFF.

This clone showed up just once. This rearrangement joins TRBV19 to TRBJ1-5; D remains unclear. From germline, CDR1 is LNHDA and CDR2 SQIVND (reference sequence). CDR3 size: 15 residues. Trimming left V 3 bases short and J 2 bases short, with 11 bases between. CDR3 sequence (DNA): TGTGCCAGTAGTATTCTTTCGGCGGGCAATCAGCCCCAGCATTTT. Translating it yields CASSILSAGNQPQHF.

The chain uses TRBV2 and TRBJ2-3; 8 bases match TRBD1. The ends lost 6 bases at V and 6 bases at J; junction bases unmatched: 11. The CDR3 length is 15 residues. Germline CDR1 is SNHLY and CDR2 is FYNNEI. In DNA, the CDR3 is TGTGCCAGCAGCGCAGGGGGCGCGGGTGGGGATACGCAGTATTTT. This gives the protein CASSAGGAGGDTQYF.

The J gene is TRBJ1-6, the V gene TRBV7-2; the D gene is possibly TRBD1 (5 bases). Germline CDR1 and CDR2: SGHTA and FQGNSA. The ends were cut back, 5 bases at V and 7 bases at J, with 12 bases in the middle. The CDR3 is 14 residues long. Here the CDR3 reads CASSQQVSNSPLHF. The CDR3 DNA sequence: TGTGCCAGCAGCCAACAGGTGTCGAATTCACCCCTCCACTTT.

This chain links TRBV6-4 with TRBJ1-1; no clear D. This CDR3 spans 13 amino acids. CDR1 and CDR2 (germline): MRHNA, SNTAGT. Trimming pared 2 bases from V and 1 base from J, leaving 5 bases between. CDR3 DNA: TGTGCCAGCAGTGACGAAACGAACACTGAAGCTTTCTTT. It encodes CASSDETNTEAFF.

The V call is TRBV23-1, the J call TRBJ1-3, with D tentatively TRBD1 (5 bases). TRBV23-1 is labeled an ORF, and its function is uncertain. The CDR3 is 16 residues long. V lost 3 bases to trimming and J lost 1 base, with 13 bases between them. The CDR3 coding sequence is TGCGCCAGCAGTCACCCAGGAGGGGTATCTGGAAACACCATATATTTT. Its protein is CASSHPGGVSGNTIYF.

By share, this clone ranks as medium-sized. This rearrangement joins TRBV18 to TRBJ1-2; 10 positions agree with TRBD1. This CDR3 has 14 amino acids. V trimming: 3 bases; J trimming: 7 bases; junction bases outside the gene matches: 5. Germline V gene lookup returns CDR1 KGHSH and CDR2 LQKENI. CDR3 DNA sequence: TGTGCCAGCTCACCCACGACAGGGGGCAGTGGCTACACCTTC. Residues: CASSPTTGGSGYTF.

The rearrangement joins TRBV14 to TRBJ1-3; tentatively, D is TRBD1 (6 bases). V lost 4 bases to trimming and J lost 2 bases, with 15 bases between them. Germline loops: CDR1 SGHDN, CDR2 FVKESK. This CDR3 is built from 16 residues. Here the CDR3 DNA reads TGTGCCAGCAGCCGCCGCAGGGGAGGGACTGGAAACACCATATATTTT. Its protein is CASSRRRGGTGNTIYF. Full variable domain (missing parts from reference TRBV14 and TRBJ1-3): EAGVTQFPSHSVIEKGQTVTLRCDPISGHDNLYWYRRVMGKEIKFLLHFVKESKQDESGMPNNRFLAERTGGTYSTLKVQPAELEDSGVYFCASSRRRGGTGNTIYFGEGSWLTVV.

The chain recombines TRBV4-2 with TRBJ2-1; 8 bases map to TRBD2. The V gene end was trimmed by 0 bases and the J gene end by 4 bases; junction bases not matched to a gene: 11. This CDR3 has 18 residues. CDR1 LGHNA and CDR2 YNFKEQ come from the germline V gene. DNA of the CDR3: TGTGCCAGCAGCCAAGAGGGCTCCGGGACTAGGGGGTACAATGAGCAGTTCTTC. It translates to CASSQEGSGTRGYNEQFF.

This clone was observed a single time. This chain links TRBV6-4 with TRBJ2-1; D unresolved. V shed 0 bases and J shed 7 bases, with 7 bases lying between them. The germline V gene has CDR1 MRHNA and CDR2 SNTAGT. The CDR3 is 13 amino acids. Written as DNA, the CDR3 is TGTGCCAGCAGTGACTCTCCTTGGAATGAGCAGTTCTTC. It translates to CASSDSPWNEQFF.

On this clone itself: The same CDR3 is also encoded by other DNA sequences in this sample. The V and J genes are TRBV6-5 and TRBJ2-7; no firm D call. CDR1 is MNHEY, CDR2 SVGAGI, per germline. The CDR3 sequence is 14 residues long. The V and J ends lost 2 bases and 0 bases respectively, with 8 bases between them. The CDR3 loop reads CASSYGRSSYEQYF. The DNA for the CDR3 is TGTGCCAGCAGTTACGGCAGGAGCTCCTACGAGCAGTACTTC.